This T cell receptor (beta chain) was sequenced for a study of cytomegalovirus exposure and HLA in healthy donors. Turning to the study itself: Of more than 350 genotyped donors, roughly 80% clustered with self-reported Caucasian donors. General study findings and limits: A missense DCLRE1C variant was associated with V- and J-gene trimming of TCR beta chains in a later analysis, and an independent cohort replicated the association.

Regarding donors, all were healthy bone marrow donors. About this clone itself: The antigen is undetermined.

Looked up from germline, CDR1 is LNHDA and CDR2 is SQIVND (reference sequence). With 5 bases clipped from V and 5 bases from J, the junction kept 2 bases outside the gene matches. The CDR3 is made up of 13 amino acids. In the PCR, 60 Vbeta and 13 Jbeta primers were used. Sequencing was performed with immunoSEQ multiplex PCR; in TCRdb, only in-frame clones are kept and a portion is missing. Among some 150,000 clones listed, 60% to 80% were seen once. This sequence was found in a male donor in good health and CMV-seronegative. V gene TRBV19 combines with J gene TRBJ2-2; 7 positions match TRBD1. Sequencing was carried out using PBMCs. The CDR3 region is CASSDRATGELFF. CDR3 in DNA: TGTGCCAGTAGTGACAGGGCTACCGGGGAGCTGTTTTTT.